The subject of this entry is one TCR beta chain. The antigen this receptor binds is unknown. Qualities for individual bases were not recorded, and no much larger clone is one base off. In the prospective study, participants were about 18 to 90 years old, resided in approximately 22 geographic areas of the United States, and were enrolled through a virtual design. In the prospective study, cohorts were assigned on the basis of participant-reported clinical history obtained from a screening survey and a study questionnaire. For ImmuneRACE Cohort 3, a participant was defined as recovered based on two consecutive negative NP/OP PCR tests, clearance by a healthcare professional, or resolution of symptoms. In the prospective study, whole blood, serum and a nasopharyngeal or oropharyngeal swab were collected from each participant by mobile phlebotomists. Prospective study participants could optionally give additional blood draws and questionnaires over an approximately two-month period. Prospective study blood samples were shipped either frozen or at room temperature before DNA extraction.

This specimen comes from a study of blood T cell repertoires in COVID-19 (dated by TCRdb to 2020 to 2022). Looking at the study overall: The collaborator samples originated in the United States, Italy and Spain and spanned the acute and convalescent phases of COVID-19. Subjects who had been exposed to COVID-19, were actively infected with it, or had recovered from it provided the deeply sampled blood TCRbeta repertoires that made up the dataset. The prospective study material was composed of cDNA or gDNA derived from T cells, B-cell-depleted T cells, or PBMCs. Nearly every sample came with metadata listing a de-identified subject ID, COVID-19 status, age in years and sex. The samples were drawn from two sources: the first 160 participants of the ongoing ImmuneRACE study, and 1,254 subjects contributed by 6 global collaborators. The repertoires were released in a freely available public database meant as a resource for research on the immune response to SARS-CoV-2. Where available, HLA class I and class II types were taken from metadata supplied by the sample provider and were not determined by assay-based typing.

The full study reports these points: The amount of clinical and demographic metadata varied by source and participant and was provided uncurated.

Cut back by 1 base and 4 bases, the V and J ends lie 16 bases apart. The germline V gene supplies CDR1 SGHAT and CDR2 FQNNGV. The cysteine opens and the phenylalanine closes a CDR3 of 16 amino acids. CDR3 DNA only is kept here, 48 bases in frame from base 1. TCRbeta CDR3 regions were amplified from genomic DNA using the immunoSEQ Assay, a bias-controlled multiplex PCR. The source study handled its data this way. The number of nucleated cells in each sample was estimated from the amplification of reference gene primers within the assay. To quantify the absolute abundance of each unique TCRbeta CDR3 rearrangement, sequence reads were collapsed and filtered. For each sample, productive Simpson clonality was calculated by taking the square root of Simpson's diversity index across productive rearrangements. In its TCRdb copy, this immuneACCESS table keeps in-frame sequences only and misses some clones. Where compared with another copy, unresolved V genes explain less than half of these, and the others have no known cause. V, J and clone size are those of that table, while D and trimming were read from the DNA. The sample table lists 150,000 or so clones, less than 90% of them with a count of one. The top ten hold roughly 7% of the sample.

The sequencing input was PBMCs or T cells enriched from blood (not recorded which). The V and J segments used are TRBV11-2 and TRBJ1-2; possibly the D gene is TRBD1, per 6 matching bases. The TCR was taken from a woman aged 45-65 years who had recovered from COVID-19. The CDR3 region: CASSLVRTAYTYGYTF. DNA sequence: TGTGCCAGCAGCTTAGTACGGACAGCCTATACCTATGGCTACACCTTC. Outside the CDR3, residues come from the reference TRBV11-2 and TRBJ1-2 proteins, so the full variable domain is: EAGVAQSPRYKIIEKRQSVAFWCNPISGHATLYWYQQILGQGPKLLIQFQNNGVVDDSQLPKDRFSAERLKGVDSTLKIQPAKLEDSAVYLCASSLVRTAYTYGYTFGSGTRLTVV.